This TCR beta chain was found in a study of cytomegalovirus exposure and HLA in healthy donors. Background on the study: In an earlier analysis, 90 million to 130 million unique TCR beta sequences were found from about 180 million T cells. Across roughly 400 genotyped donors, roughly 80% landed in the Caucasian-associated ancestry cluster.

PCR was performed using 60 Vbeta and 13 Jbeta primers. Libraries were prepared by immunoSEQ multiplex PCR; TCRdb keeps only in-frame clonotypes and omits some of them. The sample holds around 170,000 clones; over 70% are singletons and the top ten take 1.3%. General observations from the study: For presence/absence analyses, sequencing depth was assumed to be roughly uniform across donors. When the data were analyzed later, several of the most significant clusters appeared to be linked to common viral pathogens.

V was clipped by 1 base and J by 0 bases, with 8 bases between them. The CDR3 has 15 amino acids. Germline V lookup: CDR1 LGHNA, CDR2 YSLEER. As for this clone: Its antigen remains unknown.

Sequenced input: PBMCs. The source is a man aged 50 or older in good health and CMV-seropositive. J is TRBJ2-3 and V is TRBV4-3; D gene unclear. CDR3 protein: CASSQAQESTDTQYF. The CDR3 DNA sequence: TGCGCCAGCAGCCAAGCTCAAGAGAGCACAGATACGCAGTATTTT.